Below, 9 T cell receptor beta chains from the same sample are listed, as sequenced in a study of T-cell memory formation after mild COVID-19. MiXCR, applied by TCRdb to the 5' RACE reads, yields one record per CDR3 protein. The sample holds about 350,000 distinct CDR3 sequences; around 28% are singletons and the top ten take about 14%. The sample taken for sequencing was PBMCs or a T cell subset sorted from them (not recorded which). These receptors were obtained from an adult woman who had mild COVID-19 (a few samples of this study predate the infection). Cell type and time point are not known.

The CDR3 bases are TGTGCCAGCACTTCCCCGGGAGGACAAGAGACCCAGTACTTC. Amino acids: CASTSPGGQETQYF. The rearrangement joins TRBV12-3 or TRBV12-4 to TRBJ2-5; 7 bases fit TRBD2. CDR3 length: 14 amino acids. Trimming at V came to 7 bases and at J to 2 bases, leaving 7 bases not matched to a gene.

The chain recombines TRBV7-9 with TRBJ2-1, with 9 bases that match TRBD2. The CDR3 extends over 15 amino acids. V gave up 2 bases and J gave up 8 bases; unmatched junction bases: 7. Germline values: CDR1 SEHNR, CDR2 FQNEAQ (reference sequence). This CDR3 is CASSLTAGGPDEQFF. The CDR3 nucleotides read TGTGCCAGCAGCTTAACGGCGGGGGGGCCTGATGAGCAGTTCTTC.

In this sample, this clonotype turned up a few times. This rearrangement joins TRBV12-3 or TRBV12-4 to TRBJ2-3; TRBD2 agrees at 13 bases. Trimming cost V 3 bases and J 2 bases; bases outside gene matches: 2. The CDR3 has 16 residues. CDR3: CASSLGLAGPTDTQYF. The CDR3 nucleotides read TGTGCCAGCAGTTTGGGACTAGCGGGGCCCACAGATACGCAGTATTTT.

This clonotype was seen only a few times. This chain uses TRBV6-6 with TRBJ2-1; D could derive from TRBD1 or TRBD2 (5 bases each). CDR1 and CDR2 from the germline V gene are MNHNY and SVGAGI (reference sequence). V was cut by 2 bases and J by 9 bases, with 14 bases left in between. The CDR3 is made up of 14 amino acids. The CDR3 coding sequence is TGTGCCAGCAGTTACCGGGATCAGCAGGGTGAGCAGTTCTTC. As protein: CASSYRDQQGEQFF.

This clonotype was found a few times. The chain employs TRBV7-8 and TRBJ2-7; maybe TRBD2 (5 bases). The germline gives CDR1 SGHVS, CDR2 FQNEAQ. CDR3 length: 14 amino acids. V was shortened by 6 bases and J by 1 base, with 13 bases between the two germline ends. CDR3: CASSNPTGSYEQYF. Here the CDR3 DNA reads TGTGCCAGCAGTAATCCGACGGGGTCCTACGAGCAGTACTTC. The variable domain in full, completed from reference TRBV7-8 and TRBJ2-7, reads GAGVSQSPRYKVAKRGQDVALRCDPISGHVSLFWYQQALGQGPEFLTYFQNEAQLDKSGLPSDRFFAERPEGSVSTLKIQRTQQEDSAVYLCASSNPTGSYEQYFGPGTRLTVT.

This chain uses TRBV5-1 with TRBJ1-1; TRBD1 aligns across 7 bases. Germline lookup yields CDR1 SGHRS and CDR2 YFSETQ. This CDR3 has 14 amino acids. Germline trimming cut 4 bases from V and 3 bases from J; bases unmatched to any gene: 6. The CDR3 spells CASSVTGQDTEAFF. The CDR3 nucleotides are TGCGCCAGCAGCGTGACAGGGCAGGACACTGAAGCTTTCTTT.

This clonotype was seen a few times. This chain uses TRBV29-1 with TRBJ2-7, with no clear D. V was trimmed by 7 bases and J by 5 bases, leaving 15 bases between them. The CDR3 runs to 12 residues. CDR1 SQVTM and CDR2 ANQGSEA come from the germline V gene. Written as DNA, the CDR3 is TGCAGCGGACGGACGGCGGTAGACGAGCAGTACTTC. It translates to CSGRTAVDEQYF.

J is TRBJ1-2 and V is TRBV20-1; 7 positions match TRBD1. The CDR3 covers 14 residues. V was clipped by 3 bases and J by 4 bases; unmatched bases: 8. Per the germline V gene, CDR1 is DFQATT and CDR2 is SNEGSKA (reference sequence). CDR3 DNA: TGCAGTGCTAGGCTGCAGGGGGTGCTCTATGGCTACACCTTC. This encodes CSARLQGVLYGYTF.

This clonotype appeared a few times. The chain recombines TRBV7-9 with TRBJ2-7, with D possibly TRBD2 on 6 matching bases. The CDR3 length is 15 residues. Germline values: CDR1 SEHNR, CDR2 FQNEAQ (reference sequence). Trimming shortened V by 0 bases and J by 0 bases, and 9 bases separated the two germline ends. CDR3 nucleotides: TGTGCCAGCAGCTTAGCGGGACTTCACTCCTACGAGCAGTACTTC. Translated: CASSLAGLHSYEQYF.